This is a list of T cell receptor beta chains from one sample in a study of cytomegalovirus exposure and HLA in healthy donors. The data were produced by immunoSEQ multiplex PCR, yet TCRdb's version contains in-frame clones alone and is incomplete. The table lists 160,000 or so clones, 80% to 85% of them singletons. The sequenced sample was PBMCs. The source of these receptors is a woman between 18 and 30 years old in good health and CMV-seronegative. Each CDR3 is given with its conserved first and last residue. Clone size appears in some rows only: once, few, many, or a class for an expanded clone.

J gene: TRBJ1-2; CDR3 length: 14; V gene: TRBV2; clone size: .; CDR3 protein: CASNPTAVVYGYTF
J gene: TRBJ2-5; CDR3 length: 13; V gene: TRBV19; clone size: .; CDR3 protein: CASSMRGQETQYF
J gene: TRBJ1-3; CDR3 length: 13; V gene: TRBV5-4; clone size: once; CDR3 protein: CASSRDSLNTIYF
J gene: TRBJ2-1; CDR3 length: 15; V gene: TRBV6-4; clone size: .; CDR3 protein: CASSVDGGALDEQFF
J gene: TRBJ2-7; CDR3 length: 14; V gene: TRBV14; clone size: once; CDR3 protein: CASGQGAGVNEQYF
J gene: TRBJ2-7; CDR3 length: 12; V gene: TRBV7-9; clone size: .; CDR3 protein: CASNGGSYEQYF
J gene: TRBJ2-7; CDR3 length: 11; V gene: TRBV30; clone size: .; CDR3 protein: CAWSLSSEQYF
J gene: TRBJ1-2; CDR3 length: 12; V gene: TRBV19; clone size: .; CDR3 protein: CASSSRSWGYTF
J gene: TRBJ1-5; CDR3 length: 17; V gene: TRBV27; clone size: .; CDR3 protein: CASSPALGTGGHQPQHF
J gene: TRBJ2-1; CDR3 length: 13; V gene: TRBV9; clone size: once; CDR3 protein: CASSVDPLAEQFF
J gene: TRBJ2-3; CDR3 length: 15; V gene: TRBV6-5; clone size: .; CDR3 protein: CASRLLEVSTDTQYF
J gene: TRBJ2-1; CDR3 length: 18; V gene: TRBV7-9; clone size: .; CDR3 protein: CASSLGTGVPASYNEQFF
J gene: TRBJ1-1; CDR3 length: 14; V gene: TRBV6-5; clone size: once; CDR3 protein: CASRSEGAVGEAFF
J gene: TRBJ1-2; CDR3 length: 14; V gene: TRBV28; clone size: .; CDR3 protein: CASSQGQGWGGYTF
J gene: TRBJ1-2; CDR3 length: 11; V gene: TRBV19; clone size: .; CDR3 protein: CASSTQGGYTF
J gene: TRBJ2-3; CDR3 length: 15; V gene: TRBV6-6; clone size: .; CDR3 protein: CASSTGGASTDTQYF
J gene: TRBJ1-2; CDR3 length: 20; V gene: TRBV28; clone size: .; CDR3 protein: CASSPFAVRDNDVSNYGYTF
J gene: TRBJ2-5; CDR3 length: 11; V gene: TRBV5-6; clone size: .; CDR3 protein: CASSIQETQYF
J gene: TRBJ2-3; CDR3 length: 13; V gene: TRBV5-1; clone size: .; CDR3 protein: CASRTQGTDTQYF
J gene: TRBJ1-5; CDR3 length: 16; V gene: TRBV4-1; clone size: .; CDR3 protein: CASSQFEGAGNQPQHF
J gene: TRBJ2-3; CDR3 length: 15; V gene: TRBV15; clone size: .; CDR3 protein: CATSLQSTSTDTQYF
J gene: TRBJ1-1; CDR3 length: 13; V gene: TRBV28; clone size: .; CDR3 protein: CASSAIQGTGAFF
J gene: TRBJ1-4; CDR3 length: 16; V gene: TRBV19; clone size: .; CDR3 protein: CASSRGTGGRHEKLFF
J gene: TRBJ1-6; CDR3 length: 15; V gene: TRBV6-6; clone size: .; CDR3 protein: CASSYEGPHNSPLHF
J gene: TRBJ2-1; CDR3 length: 16; V gene: TRBV15; clone size: .; CDR3 protein: CATSRPTGQGHNEQFF
J gene: TRBJ1-2; CDR3 length: 13; V gene: TRBV6-5; clone size: .; CDR3 protein: CASSYSSESGYTF
J gene: TRBJ1-4; CDR3 length: 12; V gene: TRBV7-9; clone size: .; CDR3 protein: CASSQNDRKLFF
J gene: TRBJ1-2; CDR3 length: 15; V gene: TRBV4-2; clone size: .; CDR3 protein: CASSQEGHSLGGYTF
J gene: TRBJ1-2; CDR3 length: 12; V gene: TRBV19; clone size: .; CDR3 protein: CASSILGRGYTF
J gene: TRBJ1-5; CDR3 length: 17; V gene: TRBV12-5; clone size: .; CDR3 protein: CASGLVLGRYSNQPQHF
J gene: TRBJ1-1; CDR3 length: 14; V gene: TRBV19; clone size: .; CDR3 protein: CASQWTVRDTEAFF
J gene: TRBJ1-4; CDR3 length: 17; V gene: TRBV7-9; clone size: .; CDR3 protein: CASSLVPLVEANEKLFF
J gene: TRBJ1-1; CDR3 length: 14; V gene: TRBV28; clone size: .; CDR3 protein: CASSPSWGNTEAFF
J gene: TRBJ1-1; CDR3 length: 16; V gene: TRBV4-1; clone size: .; CDR3 protein: CASSQEGHNMNTEAFF
J gene: TRBJ1-1; CDR3 length: 14; V gene: TRBV7-8; clone size: .; CDR3 protein: CASSVDRGNTEAFF
J gene: TRBJ1-3; CDR3 length: 15; V gene: TRBV7-6; clone size: .; CDR3 protein: CASSLEAGSGNTIYF
J gene: TRBJ2-6; CDR3 length: 17; V gene: TRBV14; clone size: .; CDR3 protein: CASSLHPGGLGANVLTF
J gene: TRBJ1-2; CDR3 length: 15; V gene: TRBV19; clone size: .; CDR3 protein: CASSTQGQGAYGYTF
J gene: TRBJ2-1; CDR3 length: 13; V gene: TRBV6-1; clone size: .; CDR3 protein: CASRDRRPNEQFF
J gene: TRBJ1-2; CDR3 length: 15; V gene: TRBV18; clone size: .; CDR3 protein: CASSQSGTGGTGYTF
J gene: TRBJ1-2; CDR3 length: 12; V gene: TRBV7-9; clone size: .; CDR3 protein: CASSQINYGYTF
J gene: TRBJ1-4; CDR3 length: 14; V gene: TRBV19; clone size: .; CDR3 protein: CASSDRVTNEKLFF